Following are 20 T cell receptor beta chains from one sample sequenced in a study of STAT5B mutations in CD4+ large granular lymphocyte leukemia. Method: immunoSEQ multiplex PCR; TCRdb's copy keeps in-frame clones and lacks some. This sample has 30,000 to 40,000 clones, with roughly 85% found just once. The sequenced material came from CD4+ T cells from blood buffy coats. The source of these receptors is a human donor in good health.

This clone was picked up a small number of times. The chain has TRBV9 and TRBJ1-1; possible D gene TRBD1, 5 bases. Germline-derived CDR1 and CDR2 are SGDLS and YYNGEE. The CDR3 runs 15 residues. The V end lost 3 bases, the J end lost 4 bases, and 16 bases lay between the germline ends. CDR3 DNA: TGTGCCAGCAGCGGAGGTGGGGCAGGCGTCACTGAAGCTTTCTTT. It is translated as CASSGGGAGVTEAFF.

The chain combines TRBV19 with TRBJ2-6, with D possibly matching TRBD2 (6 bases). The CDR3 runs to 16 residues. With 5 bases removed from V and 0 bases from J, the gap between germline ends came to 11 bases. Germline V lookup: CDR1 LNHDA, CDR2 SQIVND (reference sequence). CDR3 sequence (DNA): TGTGCCAGTAGTTGGGGGGACCCCTCTGGGGCCAACGTCCTGACTTTC. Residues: CASSWGDPSGANVLTF.

The CDR3 sequence: CASSSRLAGSTDTQYF. CDR3 nucleotide sequence: TGTGCCAGCAGCTCCAGACTAGCGGGTAGCACAGATACGCAGTATTTT. The rearrangement links TRBV7-2 to TRBJ2-3, with TRBD2 matching over 10 bases. This CDR3 spans 16 amino acids. V lost 4 bases to trimming and J lost 0 bases; unmatched junction nucleotides: 4. Germline CDR1 SGHTA, CDR2 FQGNSA.

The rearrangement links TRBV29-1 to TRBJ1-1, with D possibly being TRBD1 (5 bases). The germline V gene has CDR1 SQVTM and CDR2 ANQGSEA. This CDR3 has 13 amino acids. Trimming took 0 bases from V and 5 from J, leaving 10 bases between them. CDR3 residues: CSVEDRAGTEAFF. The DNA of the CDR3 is TGCAGCGTTGAAGACAGGGCGGGGACTGAAGCTTTCTTT.

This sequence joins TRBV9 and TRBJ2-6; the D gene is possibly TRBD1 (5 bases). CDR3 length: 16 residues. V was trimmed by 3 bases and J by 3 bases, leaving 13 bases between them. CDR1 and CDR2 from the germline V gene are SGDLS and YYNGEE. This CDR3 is CASSAVTGVGANVLTF. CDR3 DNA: TGTGCCAGCAGCGCGGTAACAGGTGTTGGGGCCAACGTCCTGACTTTC.

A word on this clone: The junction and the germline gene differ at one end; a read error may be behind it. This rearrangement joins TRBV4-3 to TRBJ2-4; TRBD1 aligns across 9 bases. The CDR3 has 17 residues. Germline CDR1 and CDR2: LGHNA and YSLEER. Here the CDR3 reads CASSHFWETGTGPLTNF. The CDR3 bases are TGCGCCAGCAGCCATTTTTGGGAGACCGGGACAGGGCCTCTTACGAACTTC.

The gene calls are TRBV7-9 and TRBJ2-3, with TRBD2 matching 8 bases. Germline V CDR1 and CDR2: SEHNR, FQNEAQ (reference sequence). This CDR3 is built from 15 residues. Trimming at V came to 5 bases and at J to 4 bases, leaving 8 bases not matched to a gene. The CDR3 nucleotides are TGTGCCAGCAGCCCTCGGGCGGGGGGTGCAGATACGCAGTATTTT. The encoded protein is CASSPRAGGADTQYF.

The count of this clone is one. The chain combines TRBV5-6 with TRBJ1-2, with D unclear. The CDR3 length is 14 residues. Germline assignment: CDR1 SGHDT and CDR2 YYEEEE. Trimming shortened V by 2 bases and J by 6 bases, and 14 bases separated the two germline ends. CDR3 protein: CASSLGQVVHGYTF. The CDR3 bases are TGTGCCAGCAGCTTAGGTCAGGTAGTGCATGGCTACACCTTC.

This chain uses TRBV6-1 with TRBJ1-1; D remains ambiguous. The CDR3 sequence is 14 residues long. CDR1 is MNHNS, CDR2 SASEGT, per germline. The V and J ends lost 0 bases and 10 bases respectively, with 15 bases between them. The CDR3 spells CASSEAGPERIAFF. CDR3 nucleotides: TGTGCCAGCAGTGAAGCTGGCCCAGAGCGGATAGCTTTCTTT.

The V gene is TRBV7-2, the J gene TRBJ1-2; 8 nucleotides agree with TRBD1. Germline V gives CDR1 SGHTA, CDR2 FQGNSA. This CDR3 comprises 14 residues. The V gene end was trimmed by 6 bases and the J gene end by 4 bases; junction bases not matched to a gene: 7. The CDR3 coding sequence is TGTGCCAGCAGTTTCTTAACAGGGGGCTATGGCTACACCTTC. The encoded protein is CASSFLTGGYGYTF.

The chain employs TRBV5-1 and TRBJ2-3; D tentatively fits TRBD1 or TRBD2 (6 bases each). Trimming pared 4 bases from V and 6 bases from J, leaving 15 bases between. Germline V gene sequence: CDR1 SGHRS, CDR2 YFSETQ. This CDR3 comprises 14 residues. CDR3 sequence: CASSLSGAGDTQYF. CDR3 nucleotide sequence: TGCGCCAGCAGCCTTTCGGGGGCGGGGGATACGCAGTATTTT.

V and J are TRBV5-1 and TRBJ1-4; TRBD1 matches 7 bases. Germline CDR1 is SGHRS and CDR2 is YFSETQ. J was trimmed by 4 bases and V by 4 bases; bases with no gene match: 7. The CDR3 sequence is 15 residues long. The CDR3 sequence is CASSVTGAVNEKLFF. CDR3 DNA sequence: TGCGCCAGCAGCGTCACAGGGGCGGTTAATGAAAAACTGTTTTTT. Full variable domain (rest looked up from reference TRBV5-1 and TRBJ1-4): KAGVTQTPRYLIKTRGQQVTLSCSPISGHRSVSWYQQTPGQGLQFLFEYFSETQRNKGNFPGRFSGRQFSNSRSEMNVSTLELGDSALYLCASSVTGAVNEKLFFGSGTQLSVL.

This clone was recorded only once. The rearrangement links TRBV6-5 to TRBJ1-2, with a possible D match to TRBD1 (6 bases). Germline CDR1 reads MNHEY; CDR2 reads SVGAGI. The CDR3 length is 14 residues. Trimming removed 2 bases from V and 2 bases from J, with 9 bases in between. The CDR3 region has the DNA TGTGCCAGCAGTTACGGGGGGCGAAACTATGGCTACACCTTC. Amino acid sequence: CASSYGGRNYGYTF.

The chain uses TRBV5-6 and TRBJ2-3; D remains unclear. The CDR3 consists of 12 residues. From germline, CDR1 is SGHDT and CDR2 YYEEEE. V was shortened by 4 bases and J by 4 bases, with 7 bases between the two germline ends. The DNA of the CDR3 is TGTGCCAGCAGCAGAGAGGCAGATACGCAGTATTTT. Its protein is CASSREADTQYF.

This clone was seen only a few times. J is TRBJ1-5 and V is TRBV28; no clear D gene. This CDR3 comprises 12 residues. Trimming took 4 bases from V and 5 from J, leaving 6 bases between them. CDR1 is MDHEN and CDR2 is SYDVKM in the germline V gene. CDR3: CASSSSDQPQHF. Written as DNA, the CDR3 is TGTGCCAGCAGTTCGTCGGATCAGCCCCAGCATTTT.

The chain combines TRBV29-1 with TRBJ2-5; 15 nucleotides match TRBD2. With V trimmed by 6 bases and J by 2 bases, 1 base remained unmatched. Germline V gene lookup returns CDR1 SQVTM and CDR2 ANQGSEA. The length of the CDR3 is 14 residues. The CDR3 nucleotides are TGCAGCGTGGGACTAGCGGGGGGACAAGAGACCCAGTACTTC. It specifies CSVGLAGGQETQYF. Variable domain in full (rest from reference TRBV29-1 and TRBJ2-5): SAVISQKPSRDICQRGTSLTIQCQVDSQVTMMFWYRQQPGQSLTLIATANQGSEATYESGFVIDKFPISRPNLTFSTLTVSNMSPEDSSIYLCSVGLAGGQETQYFGPGTRLLVL.

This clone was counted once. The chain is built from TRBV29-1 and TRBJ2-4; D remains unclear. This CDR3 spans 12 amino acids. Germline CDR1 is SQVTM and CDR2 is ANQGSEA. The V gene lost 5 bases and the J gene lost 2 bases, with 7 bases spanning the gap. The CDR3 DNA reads TGCAGCGTTCAAGGGACCAAAAACATTCAGTACTTC. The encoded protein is CSVQGTKNIQYF.

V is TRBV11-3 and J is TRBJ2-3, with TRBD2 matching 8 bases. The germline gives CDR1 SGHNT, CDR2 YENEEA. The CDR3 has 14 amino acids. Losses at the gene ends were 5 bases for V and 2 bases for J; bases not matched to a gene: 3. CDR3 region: CASSPAGDTDTQYF. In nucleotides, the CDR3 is TGTGCCAGCAGCCCAGCGGGAGACACAGATACGCAGTATTTT. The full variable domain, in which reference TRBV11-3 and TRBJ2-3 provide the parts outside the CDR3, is EAGVVQSPRYKIIEKKQPVAFWCNPISGHNTLYWYLQNLGQGPELLIRYENEEAVDDSQLPKDRFSAERLKGVDSTLKIQPAELGDSAVYLCASSPAGDTDTQYFGPGTRLTVL.

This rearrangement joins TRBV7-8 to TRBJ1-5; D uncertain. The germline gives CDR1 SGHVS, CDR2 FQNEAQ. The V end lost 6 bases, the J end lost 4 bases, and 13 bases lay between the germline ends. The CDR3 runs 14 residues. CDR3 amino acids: CASSWPGGNQPQHF. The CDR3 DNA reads TGTGCCAGCAGTTGGCCCGGTGGGAATCAGCCCCAGCATTTT.

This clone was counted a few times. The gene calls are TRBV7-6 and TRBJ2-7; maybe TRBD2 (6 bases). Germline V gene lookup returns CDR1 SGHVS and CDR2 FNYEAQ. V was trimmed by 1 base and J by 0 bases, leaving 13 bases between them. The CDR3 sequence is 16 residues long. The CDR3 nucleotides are TGTGCCAGCAGCTTAGTTGGCGGGATGCTCTCCTACGAGCAGTACTTC. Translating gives CASSLVGGMLSYEQYF.